This T cell receptor beta chain comes out of a study of Graves' ophthalmopathy and Graves' hyperthyroidism. Regarding the study as a whole: Most clonotypes expanded in thyroid above 0.001 frequency were present in blood too.

Thyroid ultrasound, orbital computed tomography, TRAb, serum thyroxine and clinical symptoms formed the basis of diagnosis. This clonotype was seen a handful of times. Its target is unknown. As the template, RNA transcripts were used to amplify TCR beta CDR3 regions. HTBI primers were employed in first-round RT-PCR, then a second-round multiplex PCR followed. TCRdb re-analysed the multiplex PCR reads in MiXCR, keeping a single row per CDR3 protein. Of around 670,000 distinct CDR3 sequences listed, about 44% were seen once; the top ten hold 44%. The CDR3 sequence is 15 residues long. CDR1 and CDR2 (germline): SNHLY, FYNNEI. J was trimmed by 3 bases and V by 6 bases; bases with no gene match: 9.

The material sequenced was peripheral blood. This receptor was identified in an adult man with Graves' ophthalmopathy. V gene TRBV2 combines with J gene TRBJ2-5; 8 bases fit TRBD1. CDR3 in DNA: TGTGCCAGCAGCGAACGACAGGGGCGGGAAGAGACCCAGTACTTC. Translated: CASSERQGREETQYF.